This TCR beta chain was recovered during a study of graft-versus-host responses after intestinal transplantation (dated by TCRdb to the early 2020s). Looking at the study overall: The transplants that recipients got were multivisceral, liver-intestinal, or isolated intestinal. Of the roughly 25 intestinal transplant recipients enrolled in the cohort, one of whom was a retransplant, a few patients without pretransplant specimens were excluded. Graft-versus-host and host-versus-graft alloreactive T cell clones were tracked in the graft, circulation and bone marrow after intestinal transplantation using bulk TCR-beta CDR3 sequencing. Donor T cell macrochimerism was defined as a peak of at least 4% donor T cells among recipient peripheral blood mononuclear cells. Every recipient was given anti-thymocyte globulin induction, followed by roughly 3 years of maintenance tacrolimus and steroids. Rather than being sequenced by the commercial service, samples from a few later patients were sequenced in-house on an Illumina MiSeq and processed with MiXCR. To identify alloreactive clones, pre-transplant mixed lymphocyte reaction products were sequenced and compared with unstimulated pre-transplant donor and recipient T cells. Here is what the overall study found, with its caveats: GvH clones were detected in recipient bone marrow, and some appeared earlier in ileal mucosa or blood, consistent with an intestinal mucosal origin. The relatively low number and heterogeneity of intestinal transplant patients limited the conclusions. In the allografts of patients with donor T cell macrochimerism, GvH to HvG T cell clonal ratios were high. Early after transplant, peak levels of circulating GvH clones were associated with declines in HvG clones.

The germline V gene sets CDR1 to SQVTM and CDR2 to ANQGSEA. Ends trimmed: V by 3 bases, J by 0 bases; bases unmatched to a gene: 2. The CDR3 numbers 15 residues from cysteine through phenylalanine. This entry keeps only the CDR3 DNA: 45 bases, framed from base 1. Library method: the immunoSEQ multiplex PCR assay. For most patients, genomic DNA was isolated using the Qiagen DNeasy Blood and Tissue Kit and was shipped frozen to Adaptive Biotechnologies for TCR sequencing. For most patients, high-throughput TCR-beta CDR3 sequencing of genomic DNA was performed by Adaptive Biotechnologies. On the authors' methods: Adaptive's ImmunoSEQ software was the source of the TCR sequencing data for 15 to 20 patients, while three other patients were processed with MiXCR and VDJtools. To correct CD4 versus CD8 sorting errors, any sequence found in both subsets at a frequency ratio below 5:1 was removed. CDR3 nucleotide sequences shared between donor and recipient were removed because the origin of such sequences could not be assigned. To be classed as alloreactive, a clone needed at least 2-fold expansion over unstimulated cells and a minimum CFSE-low frequency of 0.002% (template counts) or 0.001% (read counts). A clone was considered mappable if detected in the sequenced pre-transplant spleen, lymph node, or MLR CFSE-low populations of the donor or recipient. Cumulative frequency of alloreactive clones was calculated as a percentage of all sequences weighted by copy number. TCRdb mirrors the immuneACCESS table, restricted to in-frame sequences. Some clones are absent from its copies; in checked studies, under half trace to an unresolved V gene, and the reason for the others is unknown. The V and J calls and the clone size are those of that table, but D and trimming were determined from the DNA. The sample table lists 20,000 to 25,000 clones, roughly 33% of them with a count of one. The ten largest account for 7.5% to 9.5% of the sample.

Taken with the paper, the label for time point translates to: cells obtained before transplantation from donor or recipient. In the mixed lymphocyte reactions, approximately 200,000 CFSE-labeled pre-transplant responders were plated with approximately 200,000 irradiated violet-dye-labeled stimulators and cultured for approximately 6 days. After the mixed lymphocyte reaction, proliferating CD3+CD4+CFSE-low and CD3+CD8+CFSE-low responder cells were FACS-sorted on a BD Influx sorter. Remarks on this clone: Base-call qualities are not available, and no considerably larger clone is one nucleotide away.

The origin of this receptor is a human patient who received an intestinal transplant. The sequence links TRBV29-1 to TRBJ1-6, with 7 bases aligning to TRBD1. Source: alloreactive CD8+ T cells from a mixed lymphocyte reaction culture, taken before intestinal transplant. What the cell subset or site label conveys for this sample: CFSE-low proliferating T cells sorted from approximately six-day pre-transplant mixed lymphocyte reaction (GvH or HvG direction). The base sequence is TGCAGCGTTGATCAGGGGGACTCCTATAATTCACCCCTCCACTTT. The encoded protein is CSVDQGDSYNSPLHF. With all but the CDR3 taken from the reference TRBV29-1 and TRBJ1-6 genes, the full variable domain is: SAVISQKPSRDICQRGTSLTIQCQVDSQVTMMFWYRQQPGQSLTLIATANQGSEATYESGFVIDKFPISRPNLTFSTLTVSNMSPEDSSIYLCSVDQGDSYNSPLHFGNGTRLTVT.